The source of this T cell receptor beta chain is a study of T cells in Graves' hyperthyroidism and ophthalmopathy. Points from the study as a whole: The model identified upcoming ophthalmopathy a median roughly 6.5 months ahead of onset.

TCR beta CDR3 regions were amplified from RNA transcripts. In the first-round RT-PCR of the TCR CDR3, the HTBI primer set was used. TCRdb reprocessed the multiplex PCR reads via MiXCR and lists one record per CDR3 protein. The data hold about 570,000 distinct CDR3 sequences, with around 45% observed a single time. In this sample, this clonotype turned up a few times. Its antigen remains unidentified. This CDR3 spans 12 amino acids. Germline trimming cut 10 bases from V and 2 bases from J; bases unmatched to any gene: 5. Looked up from germline, CDR1 is ENHRY and CDR2 is SYGVKD. Lactation, pregnancy, other autoimmune disease or uncontrolled infection excluded patients. Clinical symptoms, serum thyroxine and TRAb, thyroid ultrasound and orbital computed tomography were used for the diagnoses.

V is TRBV10-3 and J is TRBJ2-7, with 7 bases identical to TRBD1. Sequenced sample: peripheral blood or thyroid tissue (not recorded which). The sequence came from an adult woman with Graves' disease, either hyperthyroidism or ophthalmopathy (not recorded which). CDR3 DNA sequence: TGTGCCACCCGGGACAGCACCTACGAGCAGTACTTC. This gives the protein CATRDSTYEQYF.